This T cell receptor beta chain was sequenced for a study of blood T cells in healthy people across ages. The use of a sample-barcoded 5' primer and a J-beta primer mix characterized a second PCR of 7 to 11 cycles. TCRdb re-called the 5' RACE reads with MiXCR, one entry per CDR3 protein. The sample lists 780,000 or so distinct CDR3 sequences, 45% to 70% occurring once. Each donor had approximately 10 milliliters of peripheral blood drawn. Isolating PBMCs gave at least 6.5 million of these cells per sample. This clonotype appeared a few times. With V trimmed by 4 bases and J by 0 bases, 9 bases remained unmatched. The CDR3 has 16 amino acids. Looked up from germline, CDR1 is SEHNR and CDR2 is FQNEAQ (reference sequence).

The origin of this receptor is a man between 40 and 49 years old in good health. Sample: blood. J is TRBJ2-7 and V is TRBV7-9; 7 bases align to TRBD1. The CDR3, as DNA: TGTGCCAGCAGCTCGCCGACAGGGACCGACTCCTACGAGCAGTACTTC. It yields the protein CASSSPTGTDSYEQYF.